This T cell receptor beta chain originates from a study of T cell responses to AZD1222 COVID-19 vaccine. TCRdb keeps only in-frame clones here, not all; method: immunoSEQ multiplex PCR. The data contain fewer than 50,000 clones, over 75% of them singletons. With respect to this clone: The antigen is unknown.

Points from the study as a whole: Most donors were white British and more were female, and clonal diversity was possibly underestimated. It was only a handful of AZD1222 recipients who were seropositive at baseline. Recipients of two AZD1222 doses showed rising Spike-specific TCR breadth and depth.

The receptor was isolated from an adult who received the MenACWY meningococcal vaccine as a control. The sample here was peripheral blood, taken 28 days after the second dose of the MenACWY control vaccine.

The CDR3 here is CSTKNTGELFF. CDR3 nucleotides: TGCAGCACAAAGAACACCGGGGAGCTGTTTTTT. The V call is TRBV29-1, the J call TRBJ2-2; no clear D. CDR1 is SQVTM, CDR2 ANQGSEA, per germline. Trimming left V 8 bases short and J 1 base short, with 5 bases between. There are 11 residues in the CDR3.